Listed below are T cell receptor beta chains from one sample, sequenced in a study of shared clonotypes between healthy human individuals. Measured with immunoSEQ multiplex PCR; TCRdb has only the in-frame clones, and not every one. The repertoire holds about 1.5 million clones, with around 98% as singletons. The material sequenced was naive CD4+ T cells sorted from blood. Every receptor here comes from a man in his thirties or forties in good health. The CDR3 runs from the conserved cysteine through the conserved F or W. Each record gives: V gene, clone size, D gene, J gene, CDR3 protein, CDR3 DNA. D genes are given only for firm matches. The size of a clone is reported for some rows only, either as once, few or many, or as a class for expanded clones.

v_call: TRBV7-9
clone_size: NA
d_call: NA
j_call: TRBJ2-3
cdr3_aa: CASSQRELGTDTQYF
cdr3_nt: TGTGCCAGCAGCCAACGAGAACTCGGGACAGATACGCAGTATTTT

v_call: TRBV10-2
clone_size: NA
d_call: TRBD1
j_call: TRBJ2-5
cdr3_aa: CASSEIGTGGTQYF
cdr3_nt: TGCGCCAGCAGTGAGATAGGGACAGGGGGGACCCAGTACTTC

v_call: TRBV4-1
clone_size: NA
d_call: NA
j_call: TRBJ1-4
cdr3_aa: CASSPNTGTPGGEKLFF
cdr3_nt: TGCGCCAGCAGCCCTAACACTGGGACTCCGGGAGGGGAAAAACTGTTTTTT

v_call: TRBV30
clone_size: NA
d_call: NA
j_call: TRBJ2-2
cdr3_aa: CAWSVTVSTGELFF
cdr3_nt: TGTGCCTGGAGTGTAACCGTAAGCACCGGGGAGCTGTTTTTT

v_call: TRBV18
clone_size: NA
d_call: TRBD2
j_call: TRBJ2-3
cdr3_aa: CASSPLPSGTSGRSTDTQYF
cdr3_nt: TGTGCCAGCTCACCACTGCCTTCAGGGACTAGCGGGCGAAGCACAGATACGCAGTATTTT

v_call: TRBV5-1
clone_size: NA
d_call: TRBD2
j_call: TRBJ2-2
cdr3_aa: CASRQGTSGTAGTGELFF
cdr3_nt: TGCGCCAGCAGACAGGGGACTAGCGGGACCGCGGGCACCGGGGAGCTGTTTTTT

v_call: TRBV7-9
clone_size: NA
d_call: TRBD1
j_call: TRBJ1-1
cdr3_aa: CASSQPVTGGAFF
cdr3_nt: TGTGCCAGCAGCCAACCAGTCACAGGGGGAGCTTTCTTT

v_call: TRBV7-9
clone_size: NA
d_call: TRBD1
j_call: TRBJ2-3
cdr3_aa: CASSLETGGITDTQYF
cdr3_nt: TGTGCCAGCAGCTTAGAAACAGGGGGGATCACAGATACGCAGTATTTT

v_call: TRBV7-2
clone_size: NA
d_call: NA
j_call: TRBJ2-2
cdr3_aa: CASSLVRTGELFF
cdr3_nt: TGTGCCAGCAGCTTAGTACGGACCGGGGAGCTGTTTTTT

v_call: TRBV19
clone_size: once
d_call: TRBD2
j_call: TRBJ2-1
cdr3_aa: CASSIGRSGRSEQFF
cdr3_nt: TGTGCCAGTAGTATAGGTCGTAGCGGGAGAAGTGAGCAGTTCTTC

v_call: TRBV5-1
clone_size: NA
d_call: NA
j_call: TRBJ1-2
cdr3_aa: CASSPTPGNLYGYTF
cdr3_nt: TGCGCCAGCAGCCCAACCCCCGGGAATCTCTATGGCTACACCTTC

v_call: TRBV6-1
clone_size: NA
d_call: NA
j_call: TRBJ1-4
cdr3_aa: CASSEVGAIKRNEKLFF
cdr3_nt: TGTGCCAGCAGTGAAGTCGGGGCGATCAAGAGGAATGAAAAACTGTTTTTT

v_call: TRBV2
clone_size: NA
d_call: NA
j_call: TRBJ2-5
cdr3_aa: CASSDLKGETQYF
cdr3_nt: TGTGCCAGCAGTGACCTAAAAGGAGAGACCCAGTACTTC

v_call: TRBV11-2
clone_size: NA
d_call: NA
j_call: TRBJ1-4
cdr3_aa: CASSLRLGEKLFF
cdr3_nt: TGTGCCAGCAGCCTAAGGTTGGGAGAAAAACTGTTTTTT

v_call: TRBV18
clone_size: NA
d_call: TRBD1
j_call: TRBJ2-2
cdr3_aa: CASSPRTGNTGELFF
cdr3_nt: TGTGCCAGCTCACCCCGGACAGGCAACACCGGGGAGCTGTTTTTT

v_call: TRBV2
clone_size: NA
d_call: NA
j_call: TRBJ2-3
cdr3_aa: CASSASQRSTDTQYF
cdr3_nt: TGTGCCAGCAGTGCGAGCCAGCGGAGCACAGATACGCAGTATTTT